This T cell receptor (beta chain) was identified during a study of blood T cells in healthy people across ages. Roughly 9.8 milliliters of peripheral blood were drawn from each donor. The use of a sample-barcoded 5' primer and a J-beta primer mix characterized a second PCR of roughly 7 to 12 cycles. Samples each returned at least 2.5 million CDR3-containing paired-end reads. TCRdb fed the 5' RACE reads into MiXCR, producing one record per CDR3 protein. The table lists around 2 million distinct CDR3 sequences, roughly two fifths of them singletons, with more than 20% in the top ten. The germline V gene has CDR1 SQVTM and CDR2 ANQGSEA. CDR3 size: 12 residues. The ends were cut back, 7 bases at V and 4 bases at J, with 13 bases in the middle. This clonotype was seen only a few times.

The TCR comes from a human donor in good health. The rearrangement joins TRBV29-1 to TRBJ1-2; D may be TRBD1 (5 bases). The sequencing sample was made of blood. CDR3 nucleotides: TGCAGCGGTTCCTCCGGGGGCTATGGCTACACCTTC. It encodes CSGSSGGYGYTF. Full variable domain (rest looked up from reference TRBV29-1 and TRBJ1-2): SAVISQKPSRDICQRGTSLTIQCQVDSQVTMMFWYRQQPGQSLTLIATANQGSEATYESGFVIDKFPISRPNLTFSTLTVSNMSPEDSSIYLCSGSSGGYGYTFGSGTRLTVV.